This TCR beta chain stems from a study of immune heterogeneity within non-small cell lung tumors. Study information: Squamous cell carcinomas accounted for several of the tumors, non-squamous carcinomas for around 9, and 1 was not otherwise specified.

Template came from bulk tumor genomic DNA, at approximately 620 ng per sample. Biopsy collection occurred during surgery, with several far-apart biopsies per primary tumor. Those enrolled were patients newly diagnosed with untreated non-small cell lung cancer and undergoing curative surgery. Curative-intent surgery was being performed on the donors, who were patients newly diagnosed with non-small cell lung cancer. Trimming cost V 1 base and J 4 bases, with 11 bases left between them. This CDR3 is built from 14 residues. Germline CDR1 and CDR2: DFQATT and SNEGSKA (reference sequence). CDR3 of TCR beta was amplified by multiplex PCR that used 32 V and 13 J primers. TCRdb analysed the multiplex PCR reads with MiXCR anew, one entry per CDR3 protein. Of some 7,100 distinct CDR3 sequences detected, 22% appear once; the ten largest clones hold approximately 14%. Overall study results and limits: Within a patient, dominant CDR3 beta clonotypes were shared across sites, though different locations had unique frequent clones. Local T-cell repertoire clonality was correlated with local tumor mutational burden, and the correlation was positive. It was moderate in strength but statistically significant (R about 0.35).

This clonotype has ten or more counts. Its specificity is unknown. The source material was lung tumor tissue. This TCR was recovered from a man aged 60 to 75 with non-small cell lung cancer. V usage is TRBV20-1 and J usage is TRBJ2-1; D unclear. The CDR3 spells CSARVDTSYNEQFF. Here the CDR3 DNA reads TGCAGTGCTAGAGTCGATACGTCTTACAATGAGCAGTTCTTC.